What follows are 27 T cell receptor beta chains derived from one specimen sequenced in a study of T cell responses to AZD1222 COVID-19 vaccine. The repertoire was sequenced with immunoSEQ multiplex PCR; TCRdb's copy has only in-frame clones and lacks some. The table includes 170,000 or so clones, approximately 95% detected once. The input for sequencing was peripheral blood, taken 28 days after the second dose of the MenACWY control vaccine. The receptors stem from an adult who received the MenACWY meningococcal vaccine as a control.

This chain connects TRBV6-2 or TRBV6-3 to TRBJ2-1, with 14 nucleotides matching TRBD2. The germline V gene has CDR1 MNHEY and CDR2 SVGEGT. V lost 6 bases to trimming and J lost 8 bases; unmatched junction nucleotides: 6. The CDR3 sequence is 15 residues long. CDR3 sequence (DNA): TGTGCCAGCAGCCTTGGGACTAGCGGGGGCGATGAGCAGTTCTTC. Protein: CASSLGTSGGDEQFF.

The chain joins TRBV7-9 to TRBJ1-2; no clear D gene. Germline CDR1 reads SEHNR; CDR2 reads FQNEAQ (reference sequence). Trimming took 2 bases from V and 6 from J, leaving 13 bases between them. There are 14 residues in the CDR3. The CDR3 DNA is TGTGCCAGCAGCTTAAGTCCCACATCAGATGGCTACACCTTC. Protein: CASSLSPTSDGYTF.

V is TRBV7-9 and J is TRBJ2-5; TRBD2 matches 8 bases. CDR3 size: 15 residues. The germline V gene encodes CDR1 SEHNR and CDR2 FQNEAQ (reference sequence). The ends lost 6 bases at V and 3 bases at J; junction bases unmatched: 9. In DNA, the CDR3 is TGTGCCAGCAGTCCACCCGCGGGGGGAAAAGAGACCCAGTACTTC. Its protein is CASSPPAGGKETQYF.

For the CDR3, the DNA is TGTGCCAGCAGTGAATCCCCCGTCACTGAAGCTTTCTTT. Its translation is CASSESPVTEAFF. The J gene is TRBJ1-1, the V gene TRBV6-1; D unclear. Germline V lookup: CDR1 MNHNS, CDR2 SASEGT. Deletions cut 2 bases from V and 4 bases from J, with 8 bases between. The CDR3 loop spans 13 amino acids.

V and J are TRBV6-5 and TRBJ1-6; D unclear. The germline gives CDR1 MNHEY, CDR2 SVGAGI. The CDR3 covers 15 residues. Trimming cost V 0 bases and J 0 bases, with 3 bases left between them. CDR3 sequence reads: CASSYSGSYNSPLHF. The DNA of the CDR3 is TGTGCCAGCAGTTACTCGGGCTCCTATAATTCACCCCTCCACTTT.

The J gene is TRBJ1-5, the V gene TRBV20-1; tentative D call: TRBD1 (6 bases). With 3 bases removed from V and 0 bases from J, the gap between germline ends came to 15 bases. This CDR3 is 16 amino acids long. The V gene's germline CDR1 is DFQATT and CDR2 SNEGSKA (reference sequence). CDR3 nucleotides: TGCAGTGCTAGTTTGGGGGGGGCTTATAGCAATCAGCCCCAGCATTTT. Translating it yields CSASLGGAYSNQPQHF.

The chain uses TRBV7-2 and TRBJ1-2; tentatively, D is TRBD1 (6 bases). Germline loops: CDR1 SGHTA, CDR2 FQGNSA. V lost 3 bases and J lost 6, with 17 bases in between. This CDR3 contains 15 residues. DNA of the CDR3: TGTGCCAGCAGCTTCGAAAGTGGCAGGGGTGATGGCTACACCTTC. Translating gives CASSFESGRGDGYTF.

This clone appeared a single time. The rearrangement joins TRBV21-1 to TRBJ1-5; TRBD1, the D gene given by the table, was not confirmed from the DNA. TRBV21-1 is shown as a pseudogene. The CDR3 consists of 16 residues. The DNA of the CDR3 is TGTGCCAGCAAAGTAACCGGGACAGGAGTCAATCAGCCCCAGCATTTT. It yields the protein CASKVTGTGVNQPQHF.

V gene TRBV5-1 combines with J gene TRBJ2-2, with a tentative D call TRBD1 (6 bases). CDR1 SGHRS and CDR2 YFSETQ come from the germline V gene. CDR3 size: 15 residues. The V end lost 4 bases, the J end lost 4 bases, and 14 bases lay between the germline ends. The CDR3 DNA reads TGCGCCAGCAGCCCGAGTACAGGGCCCACCGGGGAGCTGTTTTTT. This codes for CASSPSTGPTGELFF.

The chain links TRBV7-2 to TRBJ1-2; D uncertain. Trimming left V 3 bases short and J 5 bases short, with 16 bases between. The CDR3 loop spans 15 amino acids. Germline lookup yields CDR1 SGHTA and CDR2 FQGNSA. The CDR3 protein is CASSLGAGLGYGYTF. The CDR3, as DNA: TGTGCCAGCAGCTTGGGAGCAGGCCTCGGGTATGGCTACACCTTC.

The V gene is TRBV5-6, the J gene TRBJ2-7, with D uncertain. There are 15 residues in the CDR3. The V gene's germline CDR1 is SGHDT and CDR2 YYEEEE. The V and J ends lost 3 bases and 4 bases respectively, with 17 bases between them. CDR3: CASSSILTATYEQYF. The CDR3 bases are TGTGCCAGCAGCTCCATACTCACTGCTACTTACGAGCAGTACTTC.

The rearrangement joins TRBV4-3 to TRBJ1-1; D call uncertain. The V gene lost 1 base and the J gene lost 10 bases, with 13 bases spanning the gap. Germline CDR1 and CDR2: LGHNA and YSLEER. CDR3 length: 13 amino acids. This CDR3 is CASSQAPPSPAFF. CDR3 in DNA: TGCGCCAGCAGCCAAGCACCCCCGTCGCCAGCTTTCTTT.

The V and J genes are TRBV4-1 and TRBJ2-1; 13 positions agree with TRBD2. Trimming removed 3 bases from V and 3 bases from J; junction bases left unmatched: 5. The germline gives CDR1 MGHRA, CDR2 YSYEKL. The CDR3 consists of 17 residues. Written as DNA, the CDR3 is TGCGCCAGCAGCCAGGGTTGGACTAGCGGGGGCTACAATGAGCAGTTCTTC. As protein: CASSQGWTSGGYNEQFF.

The rearrangement uses TRBV9 and TRBJ1-3, with D hard to call. In germline, CDR1 is SGDLS, CDR2 YYNGEE. CDR3 length: 14 residues. The V end was cut by 3 bases, the J end by 1 base, with 8 bases between. In nucleotides, the CDR3 is TGTGCCAGCAGCGCGGGGTTGTCTGGAAACACCATATATTTT. Translating gives CASSAGLSGNTIYF.

The rearrangement joins TRBV4-1 to TRBJ2-2, with D perhaps matching TRBD2 (6 bases). This CDR3 is built from 17 residues. CDR1 is MGHRA and CDR2 is YSYEKL in the germline V gene. V was shortened by 0 bases and J by 2 bases, with 13 bases between the two germline ends. DNA for the CDR3: TGCGCCAGCAGCCAAGATTCAACCGGGGGAAACACCGGGGAGCTGTTTTTT. Encoded protein: CASSQDSTGGNTGELFF.

The chain combines TRBV28 with TRBJ2-7; TRBD1 aligns across 9 bases. After removal of 3 bases from V and 5 bases from J, the junction contained 11 bases not matched to a gene. Germline values: CDR1 MDHEN, CDR2 SYDVKM. This CDR3 contains 16 residues. This CDR3 is CASSFGVGTGYHEQYF. CDR3 sequence (DNA): TGTGCCAGCAGTTTCGGGGTTGGGACAGGGTACCACGAGCAGTACTTC.

DNA for the CDR3: TGCGCCAGCAGCTTTCTCGGGGGCACCGGGGAGCTGTTTTTT. Protein sequence: CASSFLGGTGELFF. The chain has TRBV5-1 and TRBJ2-2; tentative D call: TRBD2 (6 bases). The germline CDR1 and CDR2 sequences are SGHRS and YFSETQ. The CDR3 runs 14 residues. Trimming left V 2 bases short and J 4 bases short, with 9 bases between.

This chain links TRBV18 with TRBJ1-4; D might be TRBD1 (5 bases). The CDR3 extends over 15 amino acids. CDR1 is KGHSH and CDR2 is LQKENI in the germline V gene. Trimming removed 0 bases at V and 4 bases at J, with 9 bases between. CDR3 coding DNA: TGTGCCAGCTCACCACCTGACAGCGATAATGAAAAACTGTTTTTT. Its protein is CASSPPDSDNEKLFF.

V and J are TRBV29-1 and TRBJ1-2; 9 bases agree with TRBD1. The germline V gene encodes CDR1 SQVTM and CDR2 ANQGSEA. Trimming cost V 8 bases and J 8 bases; bases outside gene matches: 9. The CDR3 has 12 residues. The CDR3 is CSFLQGAKGYTF. The CDR3 nucleotides read TGCAGCTTCCTACAGGGGGCCAAGGGCTACACCTTC.

The chain couples TRBV1 to TRBJ2-1; whether TRBD2, the table's D call, matches the DNA was not checked. TRBV1 is recorded as a pseudogene. The CDR3 sequence is 21 residues long. Here the CDR3 DNA reads TGCACCAGCAGCCAAGTGGGAGGTCAGCGGGGGGCCCTTGCCTTCAACAATGAGCAGTTCTTC. The encoded protein is CTSSQVGGQRGALAFNNEQFF.

The CDR3: CASKSAGSLASGTQYF. The CDR3 bases are TGTGCCAGCAAAAGTGCGGGGTCCTTAGCTTCTGGGACCCAGTACTTC. This chain connects TRBV3-1 (or the pseudogene TRBV3-2) to TRBJ2-5; a possible D gene is TRBD2 (6 bases). V lost 7 bases and J 7 bases, leaving 25 bases between the germline ends. CDR3 length: 16 amino acids. Germline V gene lookup returns CDR1 LGHDT and CDR2 YNNKEL (reference sequence).

The rearrangement links TRBV7-9 to TRBJ2-1, with D hard to call. Per the germline V gene, CDR1 is SEHNR and CDR2 is FQNEAQ (reference sequence). V was cut by 0 bases and J by 5 bases, with 8 bases left in between. This CDR3 comprises 14 residues. In DNA form, the CDR3 reads TGTGCCAGCAGCTTAGCGACGAAAAACAATGAGCAGTTCTTC. Encoded protein: CASSLATKNNEQFF.

This clone appeared a single time. V is TRBV5-8 and J is TRBJ1-4; the match to TRBD1 covers 7 bases. Germline V gene data show CDR1 as SGHTS and CDR2 as YDEGEE. The V and J ends lost 5 bases and 8 bases, in that order; junction bases with no gene match: 6. The CDR3 extends over 13 amino acids. The CDR3 sequence: CASSPDRVEKLFF. DNA for the CDR3: TGTGCCAGCAGTCCAGACAGGGTCGAAAAACTGTTTTTT.

This chain links TRBV4-2 with TRBJ2-5; D is unresolved. The V gene's germline CDR1 is LGHNA and CDR2 YNFKEQ. The CDR3 covers 14 residues. The V gene lost 3 bases and the J gene lost 2 bases, with 10 bases spanning the gap. In DNA, the CDR3 is TGTGCCAGCAGCCATACGGACGGGCAAGAGACCCAGTACTTC. Translated: CASSHTDGQETQYF.

This chain joins TRBV6-2 or TRBV6-3 and TRBJ1-2; D perhaps matches TRBD1 (5 bases). V was clipped by 4 bases and J by 5 bases, with 17 bases between them. The CDR3 contains 15 residues. The germline V gene has CDR1 MNHEY and CDR2 SVGEGT. The CDR3 region has the DNA TGTGCCAGCAGTTCTCGCGGGGGGATCTGGTATGGCTACACCTTC. Protein: CASSSRGGIWYGYTF.

The rearrangement joins TRBV18 to TRBJ1-2; 10 nucleotides match TRBD1. V lost 5 bases to trimming and J lost 4 bases; unmatched junction nucleotides: 10. CDR1 is KGHSH, CDR2 LQKENI, per germline. The CDR3 contains 16 residues. CDR3 in DNA: TGTGCCAGCTCAGGCGCGGGACAGGGGACCCGCTATGGCTACACCTTC. This codes for CASSGAGQGTRYGYTF. Filled out from reference TRBV18 and TRBJ1-2, the complete variable domain reads NAGVMQNPRHLVRRRGQEARLRCSPMKGHSHVYWYRQLPEEGLKFMVYLQKENIIDESGMPKERFSAEFPKEGPSILRIQQVVRGDSAAYFCASSGAGQGTRYGYTFGSGTRLTVV.

This chain links TRBV5-4 with TRBJ1-1; D might be TRBD1 (6 bases). Germline CDR1 is SGHNT and CDR2 is YYREEE (reference sequence). The CDR3 contains 16 residues. V gave up 2 bases and J gave up 0 bases, with 14 bases separating them. The CDR3 sequence: CASSLQGITMNTEAFF. The CDR3 DNA follows: TGTGCCAGCAGCTTACAGGGAATCACGATGAACACTGAAGCTTTCTTT.